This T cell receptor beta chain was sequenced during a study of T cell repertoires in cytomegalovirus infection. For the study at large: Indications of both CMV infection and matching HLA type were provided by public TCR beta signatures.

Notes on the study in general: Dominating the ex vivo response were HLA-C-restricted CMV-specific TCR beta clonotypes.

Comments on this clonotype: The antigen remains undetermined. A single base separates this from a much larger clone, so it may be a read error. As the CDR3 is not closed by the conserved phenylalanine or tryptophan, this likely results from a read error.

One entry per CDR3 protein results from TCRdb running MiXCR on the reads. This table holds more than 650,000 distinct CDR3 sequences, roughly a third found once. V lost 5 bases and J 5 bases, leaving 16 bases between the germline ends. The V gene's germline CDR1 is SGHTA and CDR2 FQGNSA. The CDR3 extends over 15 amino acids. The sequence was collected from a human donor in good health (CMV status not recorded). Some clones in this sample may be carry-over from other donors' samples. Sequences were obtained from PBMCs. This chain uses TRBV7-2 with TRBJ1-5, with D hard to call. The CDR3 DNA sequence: TGTGCCAGCAGCCCCATTCGGGGAGCAGATCAGCCCCAGCATTCT. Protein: CASSPIRGADQPQHS.